These 31 T cell receptor beta chains came from one sample sequenced in a study of cytomegalovirus exposure and HLA in healthy donors. The PCR contained 60 Vbeta and 13 Jbeta primers. Data came from immunoSEQ multiplex PCR; TCRdb stores just in-frame clones and leaves some out. This sample has around 200,000 clones; around two thirds occur once, and the top ten carry 2.5% to 3%. The source material was PBMCs. All receptors come from a man aged 40-55 years in good health and CMV-seronegative.

The rearrangement links TRBV19 to TRBJ2-2; 7 bases match TRBD2. The germline CDR1 and CDR2 sequences are LNHDA and SQIVND (reference sequence). The CDR3 is 15 residues long. The junction had 6 bases not matched to a gene; V was cut back by 2 bases and J by 6 bases. The CDR3 region has the DNA TGTGCCAGTAGTATACTGGGAGGGACCCCCGGGGAGCTGTTTTTT. Translated, it gives CASSILGGTPGELFF.

This chain links TRBV5-1 with TRBJ2-5; 10 bases are a match to TRBD1. The CDR3 consists of 15 residues. Per the germline V gene, CDR1 is SGHRS and CDR2 is YFSETQ. V lost 5 bases to trimming and J lost 4 bases; unmatched junction nucleotides: 8. This CDR3 is CASRARDRGAETQYF. Written as DNA, the CDR3 is TGCGCCAGCAGGGCTCGGGACAGGGGCGCAGAGACCCAGTACTTC.

The count of this clone is one. V gene TRBV11-1 combines with J gene TRBJ2-4, with TRBD2 identical over 7 bases. CDR1 and CDR2 from the germline V gene are SGHAT and FQDESV (reference sequence). With V trimmed by 1 base and J by 1 base, 4 bases remained unmatched. This CDR3 region has 16 residues. The CDR3 is CASSLGGSLAKNIQYF. DNA for the CDR3: TGTGCCAGCAGCTTAGGCGGGAGTCTGGCCAAAAACATTCAGTACTTC.

The rearrangement links TRBV10-3 to TRBJ2-1, with TRBD2 matching over 11 bases. CDR1 and CDR2 from the germline V gene are ENHRY and SYGVKD. The CDR3 spans 16 residues. V lost 6 bases, J lost 0 bases, and 4 bases stayed unmatched. This chain's CDR3 is CAIRGTSGSSYNEQFF. The DNA of the CDR3 is TGTGCCATCAGAGGGACTAGCGGAAGCTCCTACAATGAGCAGTTCTTC.

In regard to this clone: Other DNA sequences in the sample encode the same CDR3. The V gene is TRBV11-2, the J gene TRBJ2-7; 10 positions agree with TRBD2. J gave up 3 bases and V 2 bases, and 1 base lay outside the gene matches. CDR1 is SGHAT, CDR2 FQNNGV, per germline. This CDR3 has 14 residues. The CDR3 DNA reads TGTGCCAGCAGCTTATCTAGCGGGAGCTACGAGCAGTACTTC. It translates to CASSLSSGSYEQYF.

The chain joins TRBV5-1 to TRBJ2-3, with 8 bases aligning to TRBD2. The CDR3 is made up of 16 amino acids. J gave up 4 bases and V 1 base, and 8 bases lay outside the gene matches. CDR1 is SGHRS, CDR2 YFSETQ, per germline. CDR3 amino acids: CASSLYGSGSADTQYF. CDR3 bases: TGCGCCAGCAGCTTGTATGGGAGCGGGAGCGCAGATACGCAGTATTTT.

V is TRBV21-1 and J is TRBJ2-2; the table gives TRBD2 as D, unverified against the DNA. TRBV21-1 has pseudogene status. The CDR3 is 19 amino acids. CDR3 nucleotide sequence: TGTGCCAGCAGCTCGGAGGGGACTAGCGGGATAGTCGTTGGCGGGGAGCTGTTTTTT. Translating gives CASSSEGTSGIVVGGELFF.

The rearrangement uses TRBV6-4 and TRBJ1-1, with no clear D. Looked up from germline, CDR1 is MRHNA and CDR2 is SNTAGT. V lost 4 bases and J 4 bases, leaving 10 bases between the germline ends. The CDR3 spans 13 residues. The CDR3 reads CASSVEEGTEAFF. CDR3 bases: TGTGCCAGCAGTGTAGAGGAGGGCACTGAAGCTTTCTTT.

As to this clone: One end of the junction fails to match germline, which may point to a read error. Different DNA sequences within this sample yield the same CDR3. CDR3 amino acids: CASSLSPGEKLFF. The CDR3 coding sequence is TGTGCCAGCAGCTTAAGCCCCGGTGAAAAACTGTTCTTT. The gene calls are TRBV7-3 and TRBJ1-4; D is undetermined. The CDR3 sequence is 13 residues long. CDR1 is SGHTA, CDR2 FQGTGA, per germline. The full variable domain, rest sourced from reference TRBV7-3 and TRBJ1-4, is GAGVSQTPSNKVTEKGKYVELRCDPISGHTALYWYRQSLGQGPEFLIYFQGTGAADDSGLPNDRFFAVRPEGSVSTLKIQRTERGDSAVYLCASSLSPGEKLFFGSGTQLSVL.

V is TRBV7-8 and J is TRBJ1-1, with 7 bases aligning to TRBD1. Germline V gene data show CDR1 as SGHVS and CDR2 as FQNEAQ. V trimming: 5 bases; J trimming: 0 bases; junction bases outside the gene matches: 6. This CDR3 comprises 15 residues. The chain's CDR3 is CASSVGTALNTEAFF. DNA for the CDR3: TGTGCCAGCAGCGTTGGGACAGCGCTGAACACTGAAGCTTTCTTT.

The rearrangement uses TRBV5-1 and TRBJ2-1, with TRBD2 matching 12 bases. The ends lost 3 bases at V and 3 bases at J; junction bases unmatched: 1. The CDR3 is 15 amino acids. Germline CDR1 is SGHRS and CDR2 is YFSETQ. CDR3 protein: CASSSSGRDYNEQFF. Written as DNA, the CDR3 is TGCGCCAGCAGCTCTAGCGGGAGGGACTACAATGAGCAGTTCTTC. Using reference TRBV5-1 and TRBJ2-1 for the parts outside the CDR3, the full variable domain is KAGVTQTPRYLIKTRGQQVTLSCSPISGHRSVSWYQQTPGQGLQFLFEYFSETQRNKGNFPGRFSGRQFSNSRSEMNVSTLELGDSALYLCASSSSGRDYNEQFFGPGTRLTVL.

A few counts support this clone. The chain has TRBV5-1 and TRBJ2-7; D may be TRBD2 (6 bases). The V end was cut by 2 bases, the J end by 2 bases, with 17 bases between. The CDR3 has 16 residues. CDR1 is SGHRS, CDR2 YFSETQ, per germline. The CDR3 is CASSLTVAAAPYEQYF. The CDR3 DNA is TGCGCCAGCAGCTTAACTGTAGCGGCAGCTCCCTACGAGCAGTACTTC.

The V call is TRBV9, the J call TRBJ2-3; 10 bases fit TRBD2. Trimming took 2 bases from V and 2 from J; bases not matched to a gene: 8. The germline CDR1 and CDR2 sequences are SGDLS and YYNGEE. The CDR3 is made up of 17 amino acids. CDR3 DNA: TGTGCCAGCAGCGTGGAGCGGGAGGGCCGTTTCACAGATACGCAGTATTTT. Amino acids: CASSVEREGRFTDTQYF.

This rearrangement joins TRBV27 to TRBJ2-7; 9 nucleotides align to TRBD2. This CDR3 has 16 residues. The V gene's germline CDR1 is MNHEY and CDR2 SMNVEV (reference sequence). V trimming: 2 bases; J trimming: 3 bases; junction bases outside the gene matches: 8. The chain's CDR3 is CASSLQGGRVHYEQYF. DNA for the CDR3: TGTGCCAGCAGTTTACAAGGCGGGAGGGTTCACTACGAGCAGTACTTC.

This sequence joins TRBV5-1 and TRBJ2-5; unclear D gene. The J call may be in error: the DNA end matches TRBJ2-7 better. CDR1 SGHRS and CDR2 YFSETQ come from the germline V gene. The CDR3 is made up of 15 amino acids. Written as DNA, the CDR3 is TGCGCCAGCAGCTTGGGGCCGGAGAACTCCTACGAGCAGTACTTC. It specifies CASSLGPENSYEQYF.

This chain joins TRBV6-1 and TRBJ2-3; D gene unclear. Trimming pared 3 bases from V and 5 bases from J, leaving 3 bases between. Germline V gives CDR1 MNHNS, CDR2 SASEGT. The CDR3 runs to 11 residues. The CDR3, as DNA: TGTGCCAGCAGTGACGGAGATACGCAGTATTTT. Protein sequence: CASSDGDTQYF.

The CDR3 reads CASSRELTGGEAFF. Written as DNA, the CDR3 is TGTGCCAGCAGCCGGGAGCTGACAGGAGGTGAAGCTTTCTTT. The chain joins TRBV14 to TRBJ1-1; the D gene is possibly TRBD1 (6 bases). The germline gives CDR1 SGHDN, CDR2 FVKESK. This CDR3 has 14 amino acids. The germline V and J ends were trimmed by 4 bases and 7 bases, with 16 bases remaining between them.

This clone was observed a single time. CDR3 DNA: TGTGCCAGCAGGAGACTAGCGGGAGTCGGGGAGCTGTTTTTT. It is translated as CASRRLAGVGELFF. The chain links TRBV25-1 to TRBJ2-2, with TRBD2 identical over 12 bases. This CDR3 has 14 amino acids. The germline CDR1 and CDR2 sequences are MGHDK and SYGVNS. The V segment lost 6 bases and the J segment 7 bases; nucleotides outside the gene matches: 3.

In regard to this clone: Relative to the germline gene, one junction end is altered; a read error may explain this. V usage is TRBV7-9 and J usage is TRBJ2-7; D remains unclear. This CDR3 has 11 residues. The germline CDR1 and CDR2 sequences are SEHNR and FQNEAQ (reference sequence). The CDR3 sequence is CARSLLYEQYF. In nucleotides, the CDR3 is TGTGCCAGAAGCTTACTCTACGAGCAGTACTTC.

This chain links TRBV18 with TRBJ1-4; 7 positions agree with TRBD1. V dropped 5 bases and J dropped 4; count of bases not matched to a gene: 13. This CDR3 is built from 17 residues. Per germline, CDR1 KGHSH and CDR2 LQKENI. The CDR3 DNA reads TGTGCCAGCTCAACTTTGCGGACAGGAGCTGTTAATGAAAAACTGTTTTTT. It translates to CASSTLRTGAVNEKLFF.

The chain recombines TRBV7-2 with TRBJ2-7; 8 bases are a match to TRBD2. This CDR3 has 16 residues. CDR1 SGHTA and CDR2 FQGNSA come from the germline V gene. Trimming cost V 0 bases and J 2 bases; bases outside gene matches: 6. The CDR3 sequence: CASSLALAEPAYEQYF. The DNA for the CDR3 is TGTGCCAGCAGCTTAGCACTAGCGGAGCCGGCCTACGAGCAGTACTTC. Supplemented by reference TRBV7-2 and TRBJ2-7, the full variable domain reads GAGVSQSPSNKVTEKGKDVELRCDPISGHTALYWYRQSLGQGLEFLIYFQGNSAPDKSGLPSDRFSAERTGGSVSTLTIQRTQQEDSAVYLCASSLALAEPAYEQYFGPGTRLTVT.

The V call is TRBV6-1, the J call TRBJ1-1; TRBD1 might be the D (6 bases). Germline loops: CDR1 MNHNS, CDR2 SASEGT. This CDR3 is 15 amino acids long. V lost 6 bases, J lost 0 bases, and 14 bases lay in between. As DNA, the CDR3 is TGTGCCAGCAGACCCTGGGGGGGCCTGAACACTGAAGCTTTCTTT. Translated: CASRPWGGLNTEAFF.

The chain recombines TRBV9 with TRBJ2-1, with TRBD1 matching over 8 bases. This CDR3 comprises 16 residues. CDR1 and CDR2 from the germline V gene are SGDLS and YYNGEE. V lost 4 bases to trimming and J lost 6 bases; unmatched junction nucleotides: 12. This CDR3 reads CASSPRTGKWSNEQFF. CDR3 coding DNA: TGTGCCAGCAGCCCCCGGACAGGGAAATGGAGCAATGAGCAGTTCTTC.

The rearrangement uses TRBV27 and TRBJ1-2; 12 bases map to TRBD1. This CDR3 contains 13 residues. The junction had 4 bases not matched to a gene; V was cut back by 6 bases and J by 8 bases. Germline-derived CDR1 and CDR2 are MNHEY and SMNVEV (reference sequence). The CDR3 reads CASSRDRGQGYTF. In DNA, the CDR3 is TGTGCCAGCAGCCGGGACAGGGGGCAGGGCTACACCTTC.

This clone was seen once. V and J are TRBV6-4 and TRBJ1-1; a possible D gene is TRBD1 (6 bases). The V gene's germline CDR1 is MRHNA and CDR2 SNTAGT. The CDR3 sequence is 13 residues long. Trimming stripped 6 bases from V and 4 bases from J, with 12 bases between. The CDR3 loop is CASSTGMGTEAFF. CDR3 bases: TGTGCCAGCAGCACAGGGATGGGCACTGAAGCTTTCTTT.

The chain couples TRBV2 to TRBJ2-5; 7 nucleotides line up with TRBD1. The CDR3 has 13 residues. Trimming cost V 5 bases and J 2 bases; bases outside gene matches: 2. The germline V gene encodes CDR1 SNHLY and CDR2 FYNNEI. This CDR3 is CASSSTGQETQYF. DNA for the CDR3: TGTGCCAGCAGTTCGACAGGGCAAGAGACCCAGTACTTC.

This clone was counted only a few times. CDR3 residues: CASSFSSGRGETQYF. DNA for the CDR3: TGTGCCAGCAGCTTTTCTAGCGGGAGAGGGGAGACCCAGTACTTC. This rearrangement joins TRBV11-2 to TRBJ2-5; 10 bases fit TRBD2. Germline CDR1 and CDR2: SGHAT and FQNNGV. The V and J ends lost 3 bases and 5 bases, in that order; junction bases with no gene match: 6. CDR3 length: 15 residues.

The rearrangement uses TRBV19 and TRBJ2-1; TRBD1 matches 9 bases. V gave up 7 bases and J gave up 4 bases; unmatched junction bases: 11. The CDR3 loop spans 16 amino acids. Looked up from germline, CDR1 is LNHDA and CDR2 is SQIVND (reference sequence). Here the CDR3 DNA reads TGTGCCAGTATGGCTAGGTACAGGGGGCAGTACAATGAGCAGTTCTTC. Translation: CASMARYRGQYNEQFF.

The chain uses TRBV11-1 and TRBJ2-5; maybe TRBD1 (5 bases). Germline values: CDR1 SGHAT, CDR2 FQDESV (reference sequence). This CDR3 is built from 15 residues. Trimming took off 5 bases at V and 4 bases at J, with 17 bases between the two ends. The CDR3 DNA is TGTGCCAGCAGCGGACCAGGGTGGTACCGAGAGACCCAGTACTTC. Translated, it gives CASSGPGWYRETQYF. The whole variable domain, remainder taken from reference TRBV11-1 and TRBJ2-5, is EAEVAQSPRYKITEKSQAVAFWCDPISGHATLYWYRQILGQGPELLVQFQDESVVDDSQLPKDRFSAERLKGVDSTLKIQPAELGDSAMYLCASSGPGWYRETQYFGPGTRLLVL.

The gene calls are TRBV5-8 and TRBJ2-3; 7 bases match TRBD2. Germline V gives CDR1 SGHTS, CDR2 YDEGEE. The CDR3 has 15 amino acids. V dropped 4 bases and J dropped 2; count of bases not matched to a gene: 7. The CDR3 is CASSRGEGFTDTQYF. DNA of the CDR3: TGTGCCAGCAGCCGGGGGGAGGGGTTCACAGATACGCAGTATTTT.

This clone showed up just a few times. This sequence joins TRBV6-6 and TRBJ1-2; D is perhaps TRBD1 (5 bases). The V end lost 2 bases, the J end lost 5 bases, and 12 bases lay between the germline ends. The germline CDR1 and CDR2 sequences are MNHNY and SVGAGI (reference sequence). This CDR3 contains 14 residues. CDR3 DNA sequence: TGTGCCAGCAGTTACGATAACAGGAGTTATGGCTACACCTTC. This gives the protein CASSYDNRSYGYTF.